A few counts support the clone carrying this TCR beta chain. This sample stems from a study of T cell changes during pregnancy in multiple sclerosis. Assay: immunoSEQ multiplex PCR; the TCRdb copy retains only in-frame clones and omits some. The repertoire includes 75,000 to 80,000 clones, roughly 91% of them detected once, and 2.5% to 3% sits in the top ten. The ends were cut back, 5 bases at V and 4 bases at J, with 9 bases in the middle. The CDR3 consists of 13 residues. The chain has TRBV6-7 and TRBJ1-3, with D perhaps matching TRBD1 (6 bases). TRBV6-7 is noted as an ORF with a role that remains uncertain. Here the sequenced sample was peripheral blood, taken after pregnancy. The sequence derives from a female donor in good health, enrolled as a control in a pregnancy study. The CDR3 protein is CASSEDRGNTIYF. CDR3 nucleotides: TGTGCCAGCAGTGAAGACAGGGGAAACACCATATATTTT.